This TCR beta chain derives from a study of T-cell reconstitution after alpha-beta-depleted transplantation in children. The TCRbeta library incorporated unique molecular identifiers. Each CDR3 protein gets one entry after TCRdb re-called the PCR reads with MiXCR. Counted here are about 610,000 distinct CDR3 sequences, about 10% occurring once; the ten biggest clones make up approximately 4.1%. The sample holds a few counts of this clonotype. V lost 6 bases to trimming and J lost 2 bases; unmatched junction nucleotides: 7. CDR1 is DFQATT, CDR2 SNEGSKA, per germline (reference sequence). This CDR3 region has 15 residues.

This material consisted of PBMCs from the stem cell graft donor, taken from the stem cell graft. The TCR sequence derives from a human donor who donated a stem cell graft to a child with acute myeloid leukemia. This chain connects TRBV20-1 to TRBJ2-3; 11 bases align to TRBD2. Here the CDR3 reads CSARGTSGYTDTQYF. As DNA, the CDR3 is TGCAGTGCCCGAGGGACTAGCGGATACACAGATACGCAGTATTTT.